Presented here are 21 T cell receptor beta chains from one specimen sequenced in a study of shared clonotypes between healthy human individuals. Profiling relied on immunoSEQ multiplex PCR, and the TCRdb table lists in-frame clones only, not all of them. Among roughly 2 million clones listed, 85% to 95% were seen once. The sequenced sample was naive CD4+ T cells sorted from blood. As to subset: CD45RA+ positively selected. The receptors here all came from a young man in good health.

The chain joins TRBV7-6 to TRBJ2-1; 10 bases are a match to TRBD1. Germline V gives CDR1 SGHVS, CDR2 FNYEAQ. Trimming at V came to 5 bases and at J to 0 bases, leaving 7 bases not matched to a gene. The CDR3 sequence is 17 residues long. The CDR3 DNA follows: TGTGCCAGCAGCCCCGGGACAGGGGTTAGCTCCTACAATGAGCAGTTCTTC. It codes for CASSPGTGVSSYNEQFF.

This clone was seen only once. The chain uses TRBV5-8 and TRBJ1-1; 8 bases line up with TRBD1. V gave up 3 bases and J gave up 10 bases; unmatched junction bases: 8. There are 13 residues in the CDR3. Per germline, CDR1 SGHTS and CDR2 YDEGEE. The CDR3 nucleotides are TGTGCCAGCAGCTGGGGGCAGGGGGCGTTAGCTTTCTTT. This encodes CASSWGQGALAFF.

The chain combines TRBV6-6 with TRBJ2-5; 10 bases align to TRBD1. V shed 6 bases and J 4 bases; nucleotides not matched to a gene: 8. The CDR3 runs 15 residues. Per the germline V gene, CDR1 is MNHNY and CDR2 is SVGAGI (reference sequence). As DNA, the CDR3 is TGTGCCAGCAGGGAGGGACAGGGGAGGTCAGAGACCCAGTACTTC. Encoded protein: CASREGQGRSETQYF.

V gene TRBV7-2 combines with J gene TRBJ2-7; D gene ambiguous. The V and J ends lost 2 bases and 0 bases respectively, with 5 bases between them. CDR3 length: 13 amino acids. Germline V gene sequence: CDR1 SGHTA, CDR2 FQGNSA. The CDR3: CASSLYNSYEQYF. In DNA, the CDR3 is TGTGCCAGCAGCTTATACAACTCCTACGAGCAGTACTTC.

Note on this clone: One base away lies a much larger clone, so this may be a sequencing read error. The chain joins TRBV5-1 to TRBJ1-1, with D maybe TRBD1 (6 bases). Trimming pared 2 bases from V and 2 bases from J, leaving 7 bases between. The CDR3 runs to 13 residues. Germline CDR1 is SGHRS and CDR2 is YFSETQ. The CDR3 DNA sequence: TGCGCCAGCAGCTTCGGGACAAACACTGAAGCTTTCTTT. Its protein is CASSFGTNTEAFF.

The CDR3 coding sequence is TGTGCCAGCAGCGAATTTAGCGGGATCAGCTCCTACGAGCAGTACTTC. It specifies CASSEFSGISSYEQYF. The chain is built from TRBV6-1 and TRBJ2-7; 8 bases line up with TRBD2. The CDR3 sequence is 16 residues long. The germline V gene has CDR1 MNHNS and CDR2 SASEGT. V was pared by 6 bases and J by 0 bases, with 10 bases of the junction left unmatched.

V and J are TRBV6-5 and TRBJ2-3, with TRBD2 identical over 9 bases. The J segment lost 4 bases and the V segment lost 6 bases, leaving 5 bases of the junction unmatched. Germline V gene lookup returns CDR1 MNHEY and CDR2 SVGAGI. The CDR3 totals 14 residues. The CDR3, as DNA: TGTGCCAGCAGATTCGAGCGGGAGGCAGATACGCAGTATTTT. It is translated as CASRFEREADTQYF.

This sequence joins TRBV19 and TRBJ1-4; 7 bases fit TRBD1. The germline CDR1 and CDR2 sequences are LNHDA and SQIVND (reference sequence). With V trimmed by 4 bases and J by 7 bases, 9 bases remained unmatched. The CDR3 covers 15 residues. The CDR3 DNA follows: TGTGCCAGTAGTAGCACCGGGACAGAAATTGAAAAACTGTTTTTT. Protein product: CASSSTGTEIEKLFF.

The CDR3 DNA follows: TGTGCCAGCAGTGGAGAAAAGACCTACGAGCAGTACTTC. Translated, it gives CASSGEKTYEQYF. The chain links TRBV6-1 to TRBJ2-7; D remains ambiguous. Trimming took 4 bases from V and 2 from J, leaving 9 bases between them. From germline, CDR1 is MNHNS and CDR2 SASEGT. The CDR3 is made up of 13 amino acids.

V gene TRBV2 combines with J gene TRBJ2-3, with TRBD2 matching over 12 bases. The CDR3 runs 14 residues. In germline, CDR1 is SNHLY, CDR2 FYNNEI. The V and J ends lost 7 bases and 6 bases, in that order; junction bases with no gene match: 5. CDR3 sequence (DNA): TGTGCCAGCATCCTGACTAGCGGGAGTGATACGCAGTATTTT. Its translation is CASILTSGSDTQYF.

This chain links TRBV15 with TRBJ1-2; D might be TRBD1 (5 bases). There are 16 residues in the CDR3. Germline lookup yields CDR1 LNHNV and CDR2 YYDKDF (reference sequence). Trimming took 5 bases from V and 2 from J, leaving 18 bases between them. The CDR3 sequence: CATSRTEGAVNYGYTF. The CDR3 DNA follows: TGTGCCACCAGCCGCACAGAAGGGGCAGTCAACTATGGCTACACCTTC.

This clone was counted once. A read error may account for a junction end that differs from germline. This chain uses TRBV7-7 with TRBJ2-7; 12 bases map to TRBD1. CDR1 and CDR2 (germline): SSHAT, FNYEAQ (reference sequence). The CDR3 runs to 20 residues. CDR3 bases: TGTGCTAGCAGCCCGCTCGCCGGGACAGGGGGCCCCTTTTCTAGGGGCGAGCAGTACTTC. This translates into CASSPLAGTGGPFSRGEQYF.

The CDR3: CASSQEGTRNTGELFF. CDR3 nucleotides: TGTGCCAGCAGCCAGGAAGGGACAAGGAACACCGGGGAGCTGTTTTTT. The rearrangement links TRBV4-2 to TRBJ2-2; D may be TRBD1 (6 bases). The CDR3 extends over 16 amino acids. Trimming took 3 bases from V and 1 from J, leaving 12 bases between them. Germline V lookup: CDR1 LGHNA, CDR2 YNFKEQ.

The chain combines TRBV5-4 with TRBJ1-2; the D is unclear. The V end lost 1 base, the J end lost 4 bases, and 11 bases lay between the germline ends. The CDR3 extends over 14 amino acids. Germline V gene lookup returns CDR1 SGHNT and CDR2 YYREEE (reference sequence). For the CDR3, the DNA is TGTGCCAGCAGCTTGTATCAGGTTGGCTATGGCTACACCTTC. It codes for CASSLYQVGYGYTF.

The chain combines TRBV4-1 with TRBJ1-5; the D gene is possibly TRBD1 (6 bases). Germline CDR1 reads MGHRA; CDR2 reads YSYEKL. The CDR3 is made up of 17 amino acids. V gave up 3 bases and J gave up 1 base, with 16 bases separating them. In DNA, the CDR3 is TGCGCCAGCAGCCAGGAAGGGTCCAGGGGCAGCAATCAGCCCCAGCATTTT. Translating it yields CASSQEGSRGSNQPQHF.

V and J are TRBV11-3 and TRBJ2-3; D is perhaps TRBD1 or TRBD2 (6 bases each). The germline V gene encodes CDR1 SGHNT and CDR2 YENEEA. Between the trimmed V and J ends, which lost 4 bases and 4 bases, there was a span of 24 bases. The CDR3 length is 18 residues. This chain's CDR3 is CASSSYWDPDGGPDTQYF. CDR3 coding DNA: TGTGCCAGCAGCTCCTATTGGGACCCGGACGGGGGCCCAGATACGCAGTATTTT.

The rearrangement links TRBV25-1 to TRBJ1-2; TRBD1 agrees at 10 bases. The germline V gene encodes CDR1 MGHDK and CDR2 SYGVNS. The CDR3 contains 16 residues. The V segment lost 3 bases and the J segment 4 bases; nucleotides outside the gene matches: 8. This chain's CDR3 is CASSDDRGRFPYGYTF. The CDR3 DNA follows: TGTGCCAGCAGTGACGACAGGGGGCGTTTCCCCTATGGCTACACCTTC.

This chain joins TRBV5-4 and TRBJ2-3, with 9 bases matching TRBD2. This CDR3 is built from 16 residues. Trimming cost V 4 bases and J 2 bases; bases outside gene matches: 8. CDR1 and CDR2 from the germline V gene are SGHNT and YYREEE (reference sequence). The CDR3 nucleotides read TGTGCCAGCAGCATCCGAGCGGGAGGAATCACAGATACGCAGTATTTT. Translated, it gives CASSIRAGGITDTQYF.

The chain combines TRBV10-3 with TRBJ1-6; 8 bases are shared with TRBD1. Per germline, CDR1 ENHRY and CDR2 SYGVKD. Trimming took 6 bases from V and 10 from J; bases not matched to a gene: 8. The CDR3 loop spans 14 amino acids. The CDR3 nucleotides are TGTGCCATCAGATTGGACAGGGCAGCCTCACCCCTCCACTTT. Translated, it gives CAIRLDRAASPLHF.

This CDR3 reads CASSQTRTSGSGELFF. The CDR3 bases are TGCGCCAGCAGCCAAACCAGGACTAGCGGGTCCGGGGAGCTGTTTTTT. The chain is built from TRBV4-3 and TRBJ2-2; 11 positions agree with TRBD2. CDR1 and CDR2 from the germline V gene are LGHNA and YSLEER. The CDR3 extends over 16 amino acids. J gave up 6 bases and V 2 bases, and 5 bases lay outside the gene matches.

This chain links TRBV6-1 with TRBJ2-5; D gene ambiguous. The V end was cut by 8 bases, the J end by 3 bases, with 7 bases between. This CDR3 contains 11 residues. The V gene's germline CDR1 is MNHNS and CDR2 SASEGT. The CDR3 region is CASGFKETQYF. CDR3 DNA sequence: TGTGCCAGCGGATTTAAAGAGACCCAGTACTTC.